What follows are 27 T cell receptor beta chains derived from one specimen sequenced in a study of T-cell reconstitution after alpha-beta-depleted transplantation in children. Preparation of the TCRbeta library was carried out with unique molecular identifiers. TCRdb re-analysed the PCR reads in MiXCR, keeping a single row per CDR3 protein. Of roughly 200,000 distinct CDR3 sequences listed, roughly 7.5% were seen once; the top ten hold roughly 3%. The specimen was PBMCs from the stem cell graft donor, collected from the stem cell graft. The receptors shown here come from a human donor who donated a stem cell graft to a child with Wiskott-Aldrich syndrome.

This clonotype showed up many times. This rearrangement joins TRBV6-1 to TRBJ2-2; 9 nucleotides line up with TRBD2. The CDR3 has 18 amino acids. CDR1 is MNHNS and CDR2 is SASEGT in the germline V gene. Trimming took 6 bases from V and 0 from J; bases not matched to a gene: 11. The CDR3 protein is CASRLPRTSVTNTGELFF. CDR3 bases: TGTGCCAGCAGACTTCCCCGGACTAGCGTTACGAACACCGGGGAGCTGTTTTTT.

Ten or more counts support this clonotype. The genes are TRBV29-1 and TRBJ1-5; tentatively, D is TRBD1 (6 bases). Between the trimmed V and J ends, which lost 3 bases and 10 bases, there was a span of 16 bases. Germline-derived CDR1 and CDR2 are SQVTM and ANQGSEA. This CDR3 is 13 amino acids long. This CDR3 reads CSVDVTTGGPQHF. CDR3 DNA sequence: TGCAGCGTTGATGTGACTACGGGGGGCCCCCAGCATTTT.

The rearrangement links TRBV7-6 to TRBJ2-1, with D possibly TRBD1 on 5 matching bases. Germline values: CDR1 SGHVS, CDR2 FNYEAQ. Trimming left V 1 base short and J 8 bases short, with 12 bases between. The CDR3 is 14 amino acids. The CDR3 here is CASSLVGAIDEQFF. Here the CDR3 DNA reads TGTGCCAGCAGCTTAGTAGGGGCAATCGATGAGCAGTTCTTC.

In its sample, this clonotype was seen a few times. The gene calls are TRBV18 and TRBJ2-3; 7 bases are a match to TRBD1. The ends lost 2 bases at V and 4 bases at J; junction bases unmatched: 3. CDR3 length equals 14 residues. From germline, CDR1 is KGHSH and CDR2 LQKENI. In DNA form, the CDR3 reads TGTGCCAGCTCACCATTTACAGGGGCAGATACGCAGTATTTT. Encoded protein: CASSPFTGADTQYF.

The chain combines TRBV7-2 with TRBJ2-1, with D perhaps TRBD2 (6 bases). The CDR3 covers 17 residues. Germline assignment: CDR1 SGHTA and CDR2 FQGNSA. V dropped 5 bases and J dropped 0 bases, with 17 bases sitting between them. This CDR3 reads CASSPGGLRSSYNEQFF. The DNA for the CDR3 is TGTGCCAGCAGCCCTGGGGGACTCCGGAGCTCCTACAATGAGCAGTTCTTC.

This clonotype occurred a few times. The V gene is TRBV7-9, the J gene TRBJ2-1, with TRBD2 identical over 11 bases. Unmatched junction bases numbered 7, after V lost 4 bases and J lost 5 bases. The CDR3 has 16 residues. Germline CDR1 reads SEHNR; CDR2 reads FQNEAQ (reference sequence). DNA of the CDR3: TGTGCCAGCAGCTCTTTACTAGCGGGAGTGAACAATGAGCAGTTCTTC. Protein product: CASSSLLAGVNNEQFF.

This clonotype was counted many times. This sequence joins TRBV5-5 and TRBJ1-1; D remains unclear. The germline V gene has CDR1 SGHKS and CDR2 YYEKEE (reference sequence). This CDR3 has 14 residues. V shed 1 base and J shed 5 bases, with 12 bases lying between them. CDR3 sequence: CASSLRGSSTEAFF. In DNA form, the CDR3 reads TGTGCCAGCAGCTTGCGGGGTTCGTCAACTGAAGCTTTCTTT.

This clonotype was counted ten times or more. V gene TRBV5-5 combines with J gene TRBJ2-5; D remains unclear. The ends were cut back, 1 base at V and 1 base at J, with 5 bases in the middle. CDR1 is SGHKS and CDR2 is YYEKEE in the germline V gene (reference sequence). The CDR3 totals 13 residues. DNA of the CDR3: TGTGCCAGCAGCTTGAGAACCCAAGAGACCCAGTACTTC. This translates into CASSLRTQETQYF.

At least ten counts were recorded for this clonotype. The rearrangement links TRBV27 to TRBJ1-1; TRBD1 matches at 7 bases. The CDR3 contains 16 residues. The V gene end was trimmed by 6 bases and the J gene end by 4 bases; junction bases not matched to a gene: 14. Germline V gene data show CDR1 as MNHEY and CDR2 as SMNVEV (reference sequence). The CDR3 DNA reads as TGTGCCAGCAGCCTCAACACAGGGGAGGTTCCCACTGAAGCTTTCTTT. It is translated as CASSLNTGEVPTEAFF.

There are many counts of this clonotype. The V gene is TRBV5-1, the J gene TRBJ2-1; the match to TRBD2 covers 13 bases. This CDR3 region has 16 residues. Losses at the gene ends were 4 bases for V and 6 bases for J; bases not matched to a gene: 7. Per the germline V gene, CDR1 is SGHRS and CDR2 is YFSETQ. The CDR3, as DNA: TGCGCCAGCAGCCCGGGACTAGCGGGGCCCCCCAATGAGCAGTTCTTC. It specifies CASSPGLAGPPNEQFF.

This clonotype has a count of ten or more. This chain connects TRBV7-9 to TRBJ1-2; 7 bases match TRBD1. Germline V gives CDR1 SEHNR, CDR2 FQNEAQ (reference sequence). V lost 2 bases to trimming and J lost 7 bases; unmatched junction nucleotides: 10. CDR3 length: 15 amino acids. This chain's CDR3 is CASSLLEGATAGYTF. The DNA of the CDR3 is TGTGCCAGCAGCTTATTAGAGGGGGCGACGGCTGGCTACACCTTC. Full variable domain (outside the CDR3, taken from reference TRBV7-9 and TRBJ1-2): DTGVSQNPRHKITKRGQNVTFRCDPISEHNRLYWYRQTLGQGPEFLTYFQNEAQLEKSRLLSDRFSAERPKGSFSTLEIQRTEQGDSAMYLCASSLLEGATAGYTFGSGTRLTVV.

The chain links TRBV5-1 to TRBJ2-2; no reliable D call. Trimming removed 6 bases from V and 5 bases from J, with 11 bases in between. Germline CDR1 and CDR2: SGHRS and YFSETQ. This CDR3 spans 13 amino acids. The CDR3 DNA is TGCGCCAGCACCTTTCCGGTAACCGGGGAGCTGTTTTTT. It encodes CASTFPVTGELFF.

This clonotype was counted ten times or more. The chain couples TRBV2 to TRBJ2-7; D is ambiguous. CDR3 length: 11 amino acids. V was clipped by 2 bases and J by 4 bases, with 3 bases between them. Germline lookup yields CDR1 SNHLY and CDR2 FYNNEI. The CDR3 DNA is TGTGCCAGCAGTGAAAGATACGAGCAGTACTTC. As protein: CASSERYEQYF.

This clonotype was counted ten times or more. CDR3 loop: CSAQTGPLYEQYF. CDR3 nucleotides: TGCAGCGCCCAGACAGGACCCCTTTACGAGCAGTACTTC. J is TRBJ2-7 and V is TRBV29-1; D might be TRBD1 (6 bases). V lost 7 bases to trimming and J lost 4 bases, with 17 bases between them. The CDR3 covers 13 residues. CDR1 is SQVTM and CDR2 is ANQGSEA in the germline V gene.

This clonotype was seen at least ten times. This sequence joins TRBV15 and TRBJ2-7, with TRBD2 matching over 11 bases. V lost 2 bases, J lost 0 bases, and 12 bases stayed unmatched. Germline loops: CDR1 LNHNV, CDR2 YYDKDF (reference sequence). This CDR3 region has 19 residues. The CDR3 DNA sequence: TGTGCCACCAGCAGACACCCCCGAATACTAGCGGGAGCCTCCTACGAGCAGTACTTC. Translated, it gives CATSRHPRILAGASYEQYF.

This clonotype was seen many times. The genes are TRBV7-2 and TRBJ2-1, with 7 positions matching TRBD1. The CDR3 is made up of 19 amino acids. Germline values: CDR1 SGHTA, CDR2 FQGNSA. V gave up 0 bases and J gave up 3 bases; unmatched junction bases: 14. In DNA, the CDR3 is TGTGCCAGCAGCTTAGCCCAGGGGGTGCGCGGCAGGGTCTACAATGAGCAGTTCTTC. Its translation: CASSLAQGVRGRVYNEQFF.

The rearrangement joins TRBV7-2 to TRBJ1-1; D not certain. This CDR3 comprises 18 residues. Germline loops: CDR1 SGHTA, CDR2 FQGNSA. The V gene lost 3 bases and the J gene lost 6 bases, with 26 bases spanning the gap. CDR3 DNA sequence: TGTGCCAGCAGCTTCTTCTGGATGCCGGGAATGAGTGGCGCTGAAGCTTTCTTT. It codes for CASSFFWMPGMSGAEAFF.

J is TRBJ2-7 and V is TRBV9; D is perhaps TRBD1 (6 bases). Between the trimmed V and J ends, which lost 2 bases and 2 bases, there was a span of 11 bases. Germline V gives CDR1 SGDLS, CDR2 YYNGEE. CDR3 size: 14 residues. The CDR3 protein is CASSVSGQTYEQYF. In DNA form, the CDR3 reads TGTGCCAGCAGCGTGTCCGGACAGACCTACGAGCAGTACTTC.

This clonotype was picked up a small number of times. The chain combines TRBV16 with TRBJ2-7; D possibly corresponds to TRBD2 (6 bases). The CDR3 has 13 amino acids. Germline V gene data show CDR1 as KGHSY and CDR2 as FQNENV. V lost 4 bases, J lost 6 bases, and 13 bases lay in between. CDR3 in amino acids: CASSPGGTGEQYF. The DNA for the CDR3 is TGTGCCAGCAGCCCCGGGGGAACGGGCGAGCAGTACTTC.

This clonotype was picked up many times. In DNA form, the CDR3 reads TGTGCCAGCAGCCAGGGACGGACCCACGAGCAGTACTTC. Translated: CASSQGRTHEQYF. The V gene is TRBV14, the J gene TRBJ2-7; either TRBD1 or TRBD2 may supply D (5 bases each). CDR1 is SGHDN, CDR2 FVKESK, per germline. V lost 3 bases and J lost 5, with 11 bases in between. The CDR3 runs to 13 residues.

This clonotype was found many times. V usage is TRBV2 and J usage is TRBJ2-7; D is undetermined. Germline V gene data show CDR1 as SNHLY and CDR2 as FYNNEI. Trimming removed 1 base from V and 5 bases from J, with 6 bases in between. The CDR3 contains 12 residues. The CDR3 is CASSEVPDEQYF. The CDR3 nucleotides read TGTGCCAGCAGTGAAGTTCCAGACGAGCAGTACTTC.

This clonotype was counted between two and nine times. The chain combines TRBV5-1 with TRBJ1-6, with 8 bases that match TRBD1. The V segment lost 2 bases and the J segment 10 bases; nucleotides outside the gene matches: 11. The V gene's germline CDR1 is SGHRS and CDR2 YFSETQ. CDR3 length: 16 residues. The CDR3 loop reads CASSFGQGPIVSPLHF. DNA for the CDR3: TGCGCCAGCAGCTTCGGACAGGGCCCGATCGTATCACCCCTCCACTTT.

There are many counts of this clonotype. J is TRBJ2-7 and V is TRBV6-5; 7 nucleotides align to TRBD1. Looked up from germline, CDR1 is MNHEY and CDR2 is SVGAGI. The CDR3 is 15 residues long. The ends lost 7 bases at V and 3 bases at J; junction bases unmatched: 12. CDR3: CASKKTGTAIYEQYF. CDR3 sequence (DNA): TGTGCCAGCAAGAAGACAGGGACCGCCATCTACGAGCAGTACTTC.

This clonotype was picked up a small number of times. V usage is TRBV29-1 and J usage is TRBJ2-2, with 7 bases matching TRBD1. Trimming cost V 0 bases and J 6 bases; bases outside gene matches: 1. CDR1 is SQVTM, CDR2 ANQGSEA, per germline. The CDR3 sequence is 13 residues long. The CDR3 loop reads CSVEEQGSGELFF. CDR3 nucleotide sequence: TGCAGCGTTGAAGAACAGGGGTCCGGGGAGCTGTTTTTT.

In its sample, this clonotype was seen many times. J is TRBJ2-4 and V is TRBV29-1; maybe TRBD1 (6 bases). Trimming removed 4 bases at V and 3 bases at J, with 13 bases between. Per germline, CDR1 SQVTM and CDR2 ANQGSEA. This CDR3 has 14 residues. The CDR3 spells CSVGQGLGKNIQYF. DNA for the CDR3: TGCAGCGTTGGCCAGGGGTTGGGCAAAAACATTCAGTACTTC.

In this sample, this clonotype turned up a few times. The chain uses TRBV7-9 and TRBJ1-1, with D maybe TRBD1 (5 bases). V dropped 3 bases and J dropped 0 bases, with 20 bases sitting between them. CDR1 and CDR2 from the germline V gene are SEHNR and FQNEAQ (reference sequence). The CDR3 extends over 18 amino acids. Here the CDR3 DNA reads TGTGCCAGCAGCTTGGGACGGGGAGAGGTTGTACTGAACACTGAAGCTTTCTTT. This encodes CASSLGRGEVVLNTEAFF.

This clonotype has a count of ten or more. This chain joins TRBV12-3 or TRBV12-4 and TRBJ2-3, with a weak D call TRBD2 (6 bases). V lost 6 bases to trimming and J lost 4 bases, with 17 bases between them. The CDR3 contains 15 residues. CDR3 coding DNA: TGTGCCAGCAGATCAACGGGGGTATTAGCAGATACGCAGTATTTT. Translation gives CASRSTGVLADTQYF.